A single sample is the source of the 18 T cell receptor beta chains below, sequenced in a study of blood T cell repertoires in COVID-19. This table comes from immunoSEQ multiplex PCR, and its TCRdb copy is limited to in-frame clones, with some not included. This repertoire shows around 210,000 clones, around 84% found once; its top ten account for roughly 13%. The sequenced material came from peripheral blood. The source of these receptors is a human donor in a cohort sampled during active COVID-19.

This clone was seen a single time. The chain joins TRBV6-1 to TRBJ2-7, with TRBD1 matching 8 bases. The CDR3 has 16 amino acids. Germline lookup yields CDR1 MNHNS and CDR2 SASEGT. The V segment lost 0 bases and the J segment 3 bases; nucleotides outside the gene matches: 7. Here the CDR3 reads CASSEAFQGAYYEQYF. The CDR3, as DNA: TGTGCCAGCAGTGAAGCGTTCCAGGGGGCTTACTACGAGCAGTACTTC.

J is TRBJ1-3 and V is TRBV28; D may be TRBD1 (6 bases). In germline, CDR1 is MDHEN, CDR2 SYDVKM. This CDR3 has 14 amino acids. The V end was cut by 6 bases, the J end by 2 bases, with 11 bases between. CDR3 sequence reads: CASRTQGAGNTIYF. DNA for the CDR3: TGTGCCAGCAGAACACAGGGCGCTGGAAACACCATATATTTT.

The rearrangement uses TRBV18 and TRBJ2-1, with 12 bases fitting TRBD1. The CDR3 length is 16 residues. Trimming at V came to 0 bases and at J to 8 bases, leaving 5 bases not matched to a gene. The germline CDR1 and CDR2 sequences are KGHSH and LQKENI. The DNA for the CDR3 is TGTGCCAGCTCACCACCGGGACAGGGGGCTGGATATGAGCAGTTCTTC. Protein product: CASSPPGQGAGYEQFF.

The CDR3 protein is CASSLVPGQPRETQYF. The CDR3 nucleotides are TGTGCCAGCAGCTTAGTTCCAGGACAGCCAAGGGAGACCCAGTACTTC. The chain recombines TRBV7-9 with TRBJ2-5; weak D call: TRBD1 (6 bases). The V end lost 1 base, the J end lost 5 bases, and 17 bases lay between the germline ends. The germline gives CDR1 SEHNR, CDR2 FQNEAQ (reference sequence). The CDR3 runs 16 residues.

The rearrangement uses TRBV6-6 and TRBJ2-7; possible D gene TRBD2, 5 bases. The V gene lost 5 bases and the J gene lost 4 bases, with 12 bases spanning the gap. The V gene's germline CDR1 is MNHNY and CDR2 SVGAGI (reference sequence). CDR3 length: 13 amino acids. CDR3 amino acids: CASSPSTGYEQYF. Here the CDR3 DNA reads TGTGCCAGCAGTCCGTCAACGGGGTACGAGCAGTACTTC.

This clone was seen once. CDR3 bases: TGTGCCAGCAGTTTTCTCAGAATCCAAGAGACCCAGTACTTC. Translating it yields CASSFLRIQETQYF. V usage is TRBV28 and J usage is TRBJ2-5, with D uncertain. The ends were cut back, 3 bases at V and 1 base at J, with 9 bases in the middle. Germline V gives CDR1 MDHEN, CDR2 SYDVKM. This CDR3 is 14 amino acids long.

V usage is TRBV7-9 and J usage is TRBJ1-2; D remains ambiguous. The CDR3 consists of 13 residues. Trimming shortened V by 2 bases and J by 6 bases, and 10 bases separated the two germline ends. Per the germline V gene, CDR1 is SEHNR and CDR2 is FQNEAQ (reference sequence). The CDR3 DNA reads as TGTGCCAGCAGCTTAATTCAGGTGGATGGCTACACCTTC. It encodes CASSLIQVDGYTF.

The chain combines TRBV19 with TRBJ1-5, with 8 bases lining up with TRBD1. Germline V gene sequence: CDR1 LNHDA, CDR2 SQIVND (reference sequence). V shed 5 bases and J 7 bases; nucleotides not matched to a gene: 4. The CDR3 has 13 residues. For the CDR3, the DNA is TGTGCCAGTAGTCCGGACAGGGAACAGCCCCAGCATTTT. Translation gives CASSPDREQPQHF. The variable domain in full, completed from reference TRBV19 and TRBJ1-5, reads DGGITQSPKYLFRKEGQNVTLSCEQNLNHDAMYWYRQDPGQGLRLIYYSQIVNDFQKGDIAEGYSVSREKKESFPLTVTSAQKNPTAFYLCASSPDREQPQHFGDGTRLSIL.

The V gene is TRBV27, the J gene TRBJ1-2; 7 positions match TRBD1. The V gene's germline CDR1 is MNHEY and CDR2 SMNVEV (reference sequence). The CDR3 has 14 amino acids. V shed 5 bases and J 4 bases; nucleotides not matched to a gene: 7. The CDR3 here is CASSRGQDGYGYTF. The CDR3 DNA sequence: TGTGCCAGCAGTCGCGGACAGGACGGCTATGGCTACACCTTC.

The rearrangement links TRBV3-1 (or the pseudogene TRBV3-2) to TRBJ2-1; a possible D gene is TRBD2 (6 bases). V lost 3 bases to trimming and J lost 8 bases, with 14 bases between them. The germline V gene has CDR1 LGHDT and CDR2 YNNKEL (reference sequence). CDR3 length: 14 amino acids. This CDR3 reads CASSQYRLGDEQFF. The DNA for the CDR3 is TGTGCCAGCAGCCAGTATAGACTAGGCGATGAGCAGTTCTTC.

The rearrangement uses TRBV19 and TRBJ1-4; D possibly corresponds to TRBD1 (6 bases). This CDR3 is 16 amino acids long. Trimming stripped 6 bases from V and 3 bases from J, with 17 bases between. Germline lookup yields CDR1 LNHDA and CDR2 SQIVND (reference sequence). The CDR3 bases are TGTGCCAGTAGCACCCTACCGGGACAATCTAATGAAAAACTGTTTTTT. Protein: CASSTLPGQSNEKLFF.

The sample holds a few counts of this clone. The CDR3 loop is CASSPDRAGHEQYF. The CDR3 nucleotides read TGTGCCAGCTCACCAGACAGGGCGGGCCACGAGCAGTACTTC. The chain is built from TRBV18 and TRBJ2-7; TRBD1 matches 7 bases. V shed 2 bases and J 5 bases; nucleotides not matched to a gene: 6. Per the germline V gene, CDR1 is KGHSH and CDR2 is LQKENI. This CDR3 has 14 amino acids.

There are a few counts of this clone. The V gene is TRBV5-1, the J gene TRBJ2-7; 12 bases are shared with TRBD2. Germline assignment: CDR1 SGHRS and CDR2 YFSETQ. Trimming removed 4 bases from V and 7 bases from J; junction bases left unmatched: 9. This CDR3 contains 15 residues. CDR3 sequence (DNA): TGCGCCAGCAGCCTCCTAGCGGGAGGGCTTGAAGAGCAGTACTTC. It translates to CASSLLAGGLEEQYF.

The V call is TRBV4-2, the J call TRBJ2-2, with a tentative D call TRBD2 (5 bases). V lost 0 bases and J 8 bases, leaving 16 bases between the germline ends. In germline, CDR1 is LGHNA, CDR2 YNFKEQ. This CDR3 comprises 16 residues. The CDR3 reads CASSQDPGTKNGELFF. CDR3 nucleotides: TGTGCCAGCAGCCAAGATCCGGGAACGAAAAATGGGGAGCTGTTTTTT.

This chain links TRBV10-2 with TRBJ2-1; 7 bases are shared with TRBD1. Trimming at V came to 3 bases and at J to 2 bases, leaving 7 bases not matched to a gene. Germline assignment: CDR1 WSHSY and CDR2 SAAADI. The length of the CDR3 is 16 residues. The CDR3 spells CASSDLRQGTYNEQFF. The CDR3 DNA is TGCGCCAGCAGTGACCTTCGACAGGGTACCTACAATGAGCAGTTCTTC.

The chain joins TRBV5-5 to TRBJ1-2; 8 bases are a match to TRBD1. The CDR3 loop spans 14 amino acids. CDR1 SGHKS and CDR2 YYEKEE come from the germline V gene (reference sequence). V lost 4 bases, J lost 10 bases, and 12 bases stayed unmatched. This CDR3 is CASSHGTGSMAYTF. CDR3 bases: TGTGCCAGCAGCCATGGGACAGGCAGTATGGCCTACACCTTC.

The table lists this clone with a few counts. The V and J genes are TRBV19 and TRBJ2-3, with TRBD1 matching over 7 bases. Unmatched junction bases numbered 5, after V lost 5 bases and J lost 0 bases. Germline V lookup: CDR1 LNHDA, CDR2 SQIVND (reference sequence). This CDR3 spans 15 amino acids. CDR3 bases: TGTGCCAGTAGTGAGGGGACAGTAAGCACAGATACGCAGTATTTT. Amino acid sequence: CASSEGTVSTDTQYF.

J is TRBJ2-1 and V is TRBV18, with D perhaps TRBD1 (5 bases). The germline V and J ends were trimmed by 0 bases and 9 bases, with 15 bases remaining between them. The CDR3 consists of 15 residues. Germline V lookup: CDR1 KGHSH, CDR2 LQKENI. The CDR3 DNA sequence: TGTGCCAGCTCACCACCGGGGCTTCGGGCAGGTGAGCAGTTCTTC. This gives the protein CASSPPGLRAGEQFF.